Listed here are 6 T cell receptor beta chains from one sample, sequenced in a study of cytomegalovirus exposure and HLA in healthy donors. The PCR used 60 Vbeta and 13 Jbeta primers. Profiling relied on immunoSEQ multiplex PCR, and the TCRdb table lists in-frame clones only, not all of them. The sample holds 95,000 to 150,000 clones; roughly 80% are singletons and the top ten take approximately 2.1%. The sequencing input was PBMCs. These receptor sequences come from a man aged 30-40 years in good health and CMV-seronegative.

The chain employs TRBV28 and TRBJ1-2; the D gene is possibly TRBD1 (6 bases). Trimming took off 6 bases at V and 5 bases at J, with 10 bases between the two ends. The CDR3 is made up of 12 amino acids. Germline V lookup: CDR1 MDHEN, CDR2 SYDVKM. The CDR3 region has the DNA TGTGCCAGCAGCAGGGGAGGGTATGGCTACACCTTC. Protein: CASSRGGYGYTF.

J is TRBJ2-1 and V is TRBV27; 13 bases match TRBD2. In germline, CDR1 is MNHEY, CDR2 SMNVEV (reference sequence). J lost 9 bases, V lost 4 bases, and 3 bases had no gene match. The CDR3 contains 14 residues. CDR3 region: CASSWGTSGIEQFF. CDR3 nucleotide sequence: TGTGCCAGCAGTTGGGGGACTAGCGGGATTGAGCAGTTCTTC.

V usage is TRBV7-9 and J usage is TRBJ2-7; D ambiguous. Germline CDR1 and CDR2: SEHNR and FQNEAQ (reference sequence). The germline V and J ends were trimmed by 3 bases and 6 bases, with 6 bases remaining between them. The CDR3 spans 11 residues. This CDR3 is CASSLRSEQYF. CDR3 nucleotides: TGTGCCAGCAGCTTGAGGAGCGAGCAGTACTTC. Variable domain in full (rest from reference TRBV7-9 and TRBJ2-7): DTGVSQNPRHKITKRGQNVTFRCDPISEHNRLYWYRQTLGQGPEFLTYFQNEAQLEKSRLLSDRFSAERPKGSFSTLEIQRTEQGDSAMYLCASSLRSEQYFGPGTRLTVT.

V and J are TRBV13 and TRBJ1-2; D is possibly TRBD1 (6 bases). The CDR3 spans 13 residues. CDR1 is PRHDT and CDR2 is FYEKMQ in the germline V gene (reference sequence). Trimming removed 4 bases from V and 4 bases from J, with 10 bases in between. CDR3 DNA: TGTGCCAGCAGCTACCCGGACAGCTATGGCTACACCTTC. This sequence encodes CASSYPDSYGYTF.

This rearrangement joins TRBV6-4 to TRBJ2-3; TRBD2 matches at 7 bases. This CDR3 spans 20 amino acids. Germline V lookup: CDR1 MRHNA, CDR2 SNTAGT. V was clipped by 0 bases and J by 0 bases; unmatched bases: 15. The CDR3 loop is CASSDSNESGADPSTDTQYF. The DNA of the CDR3 is TGTGCCAGCAGTGACTCGAACGAGAGCGGGGCCGATCCTAGCACAGATACGCAGTATTTT.

CDR3: CASSMTGPTDTQYF. The CDR3 DNA reads as TGTGCCAGCTCCATGACAGGGCCCACAGATACGCAGTATTTT. The chain uses TRBV28 and TRBJ2-3, with 7 bases matching TRBD1. The CDR3 spans 14 residues. V lost 8 bases to trimming and J lost 2 bases; unmatched junction nucleotides: 7. CDR1 and CDR2 (germline): MDHEN, SYDVKM.